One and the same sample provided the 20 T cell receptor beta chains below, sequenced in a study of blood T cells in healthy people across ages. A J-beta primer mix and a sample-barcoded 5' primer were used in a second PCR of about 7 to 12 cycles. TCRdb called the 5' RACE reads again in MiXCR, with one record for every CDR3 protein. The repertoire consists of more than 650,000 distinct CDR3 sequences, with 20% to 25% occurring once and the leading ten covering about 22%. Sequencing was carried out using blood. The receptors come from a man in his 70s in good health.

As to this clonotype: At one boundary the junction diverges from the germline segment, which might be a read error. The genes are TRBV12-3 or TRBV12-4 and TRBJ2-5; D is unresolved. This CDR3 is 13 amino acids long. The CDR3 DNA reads TGTGCCAGCAGTTTTACCCAAAGAGAACGAAGTTCTTTC. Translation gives CASSFTQRERSSF.

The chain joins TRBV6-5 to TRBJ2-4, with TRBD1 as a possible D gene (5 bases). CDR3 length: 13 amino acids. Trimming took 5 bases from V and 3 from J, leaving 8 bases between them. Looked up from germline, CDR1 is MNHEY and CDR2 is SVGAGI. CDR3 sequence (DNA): TGTGCCAGCAGTAGGGGTGGCAAAAACATTCAGTACTTC. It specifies CASSRGGKNIQYF.

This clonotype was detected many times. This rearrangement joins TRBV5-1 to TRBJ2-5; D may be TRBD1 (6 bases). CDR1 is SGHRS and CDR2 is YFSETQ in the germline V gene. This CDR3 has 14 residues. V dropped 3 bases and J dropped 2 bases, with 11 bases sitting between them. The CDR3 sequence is CASSSTGWQETQYF. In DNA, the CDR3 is TGCGCCAGCAGCTCGACAGGTTGGCAAGAGACCCAGTACTTC.

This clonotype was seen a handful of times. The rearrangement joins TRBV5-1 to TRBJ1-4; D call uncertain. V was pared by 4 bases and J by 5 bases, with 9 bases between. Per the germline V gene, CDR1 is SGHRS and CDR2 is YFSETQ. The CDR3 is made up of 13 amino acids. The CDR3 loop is CASSRNRNEKLFF. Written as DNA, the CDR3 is TGCGCCAGCAGCCGAAACAGAAATGAAAAACTGTTTTTT.

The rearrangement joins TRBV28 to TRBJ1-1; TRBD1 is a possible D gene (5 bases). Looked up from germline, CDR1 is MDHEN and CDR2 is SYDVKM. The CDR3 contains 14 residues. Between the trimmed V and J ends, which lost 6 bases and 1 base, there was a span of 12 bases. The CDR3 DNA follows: TGTGCCAGCAGCGGGGCCCAACCGAACACTGAAGCTTTCTTT. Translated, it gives CASSGAQPNTEAFF.

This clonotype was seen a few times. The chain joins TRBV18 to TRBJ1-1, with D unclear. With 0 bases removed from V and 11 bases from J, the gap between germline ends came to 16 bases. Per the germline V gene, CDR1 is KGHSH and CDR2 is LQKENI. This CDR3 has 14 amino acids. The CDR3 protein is CASSPPSYSYWAFF. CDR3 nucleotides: TGTGCCAGCTCACCACCCTCTTATTCTTACTGGGCTTTCTTT.

This chain's CDR3 is CASNQGDSSNEKLFF. As DNA, the CDR3 is TGTGCCAGCAACCAAGGGGACAGCAGTAATGAAAAACTGTTTTTT. The chain couples TRBV6-6 to TRBJ1-4; 7 nucleotides line up with TRBD1. The trim removed 7 bases at V and 4 bases at J, leaving 9 bases unmatched. The V gene's germline CDR1 is MNHNY and CDR2 SVGAGI (reference sequence). This CDR3 spans 15 amino acids.

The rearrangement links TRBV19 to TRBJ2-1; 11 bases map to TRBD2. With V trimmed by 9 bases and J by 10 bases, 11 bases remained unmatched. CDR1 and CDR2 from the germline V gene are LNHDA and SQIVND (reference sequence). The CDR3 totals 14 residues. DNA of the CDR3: TGTGCCAGCGGGACTAGCGGAAATGTGGGAGAGCAGTTCTTC. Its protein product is CASGTSGNVGEQFF.

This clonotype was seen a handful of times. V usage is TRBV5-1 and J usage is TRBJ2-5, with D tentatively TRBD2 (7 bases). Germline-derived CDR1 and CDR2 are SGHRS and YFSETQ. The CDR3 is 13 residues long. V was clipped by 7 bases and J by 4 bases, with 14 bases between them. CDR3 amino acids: CASHPGGAETQYF. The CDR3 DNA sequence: TGCGCCAGCCACCCGGGGGGCGCAGAGACCCAGTACTTC.

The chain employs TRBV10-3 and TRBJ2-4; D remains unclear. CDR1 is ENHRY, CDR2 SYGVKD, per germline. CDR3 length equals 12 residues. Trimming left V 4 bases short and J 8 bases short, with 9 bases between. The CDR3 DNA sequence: TGTGCCATCAGTGCCTGGGGTGACATTCAGTACTTC. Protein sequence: CAISAWGDIQYF.

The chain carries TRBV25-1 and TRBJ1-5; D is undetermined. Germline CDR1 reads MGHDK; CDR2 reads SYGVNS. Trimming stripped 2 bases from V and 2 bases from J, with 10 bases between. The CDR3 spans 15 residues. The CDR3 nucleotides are TGTGCCAGCAGTGAACACGCCGGGGGCAATCAGCCCCAGCATTTT. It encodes CASSEHAGGNQPQHF.

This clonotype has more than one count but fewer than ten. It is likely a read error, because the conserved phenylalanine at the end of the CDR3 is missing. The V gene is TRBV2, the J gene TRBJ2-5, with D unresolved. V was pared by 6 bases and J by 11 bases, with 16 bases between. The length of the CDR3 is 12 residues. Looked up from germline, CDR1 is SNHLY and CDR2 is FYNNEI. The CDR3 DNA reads TGTGCCAGCAGGGCGGACCCAATCGGGCAGTACGTC. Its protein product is CASRADPIGQYV.

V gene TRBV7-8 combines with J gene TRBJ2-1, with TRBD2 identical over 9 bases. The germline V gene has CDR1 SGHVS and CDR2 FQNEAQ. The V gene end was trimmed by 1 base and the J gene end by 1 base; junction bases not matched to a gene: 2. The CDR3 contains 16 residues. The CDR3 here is CASSLVAGASYNEQFF. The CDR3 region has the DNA TGTGCCAGCAGCTTAGTAGCGGGAGCGTCCTACAATGAGCAGTTCTTC.

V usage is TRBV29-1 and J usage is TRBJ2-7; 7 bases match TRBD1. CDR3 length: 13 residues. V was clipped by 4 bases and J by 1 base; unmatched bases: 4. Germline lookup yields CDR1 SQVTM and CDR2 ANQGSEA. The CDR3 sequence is CSVVSRGSYEQYF. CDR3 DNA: TGCAGCGTTGTTTCCAGGGGGTCCTACGAGCAGTACTTC.

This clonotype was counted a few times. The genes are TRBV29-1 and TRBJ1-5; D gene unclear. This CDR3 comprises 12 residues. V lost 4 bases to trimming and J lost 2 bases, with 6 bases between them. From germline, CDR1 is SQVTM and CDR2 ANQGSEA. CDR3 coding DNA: TGCAGCGTTGTCTCGGGCAATCAGCCCCAGCATTTT. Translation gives CSVVSGNQPQHF.

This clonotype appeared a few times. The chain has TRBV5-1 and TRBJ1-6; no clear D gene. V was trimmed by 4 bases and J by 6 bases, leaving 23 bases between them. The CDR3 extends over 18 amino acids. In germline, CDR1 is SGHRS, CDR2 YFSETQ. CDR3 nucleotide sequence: TGCGCCAGCAGCCTGAACTCCGTTTTTACGACCTCTAATTCACCCCTCCACTTT. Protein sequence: CASSLNSVFTTSNSPLHF.

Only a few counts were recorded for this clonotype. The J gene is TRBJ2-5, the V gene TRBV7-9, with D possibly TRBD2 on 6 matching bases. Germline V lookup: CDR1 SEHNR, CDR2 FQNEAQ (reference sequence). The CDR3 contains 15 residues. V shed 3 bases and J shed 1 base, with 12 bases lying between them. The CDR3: CASSFTAGRQETQYF. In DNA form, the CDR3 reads TGTGCCAGCAGCTTCACGGCGGGGCGCCAAGAGACCCAGTACTTC.

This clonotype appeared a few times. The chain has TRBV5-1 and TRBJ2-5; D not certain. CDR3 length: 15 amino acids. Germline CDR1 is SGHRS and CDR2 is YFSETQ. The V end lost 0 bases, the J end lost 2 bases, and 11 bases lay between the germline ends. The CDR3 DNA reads TGCGCCAGCAGCTTGGAGTCGCGGCCACAAGAGACCCAGTACTTC. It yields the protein CASSLESRPQETQYF.

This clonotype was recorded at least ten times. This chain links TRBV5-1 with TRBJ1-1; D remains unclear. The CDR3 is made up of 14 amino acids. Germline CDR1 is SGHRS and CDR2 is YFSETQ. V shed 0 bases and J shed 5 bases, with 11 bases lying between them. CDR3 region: CASSLAGVRTEAFF. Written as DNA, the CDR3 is TGCGCCAGCAGCTTGGCCGGGGTCCGGACTGAAGCTTTCTTT.

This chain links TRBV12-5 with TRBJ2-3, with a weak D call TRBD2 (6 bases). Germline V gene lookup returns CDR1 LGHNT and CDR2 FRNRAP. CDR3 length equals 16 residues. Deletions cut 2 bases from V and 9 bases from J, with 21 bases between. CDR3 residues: CASGLTASLGTATQYF. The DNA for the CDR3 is TGTGCTAGTGGTTTGACAGCTAGTTTGGGGACTGCCACGCAGTATTTT. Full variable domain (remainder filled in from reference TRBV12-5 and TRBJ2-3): DARVTQTPRHKVTEMGQEVTMRCQPILGHNTVFWYRQTMMQGLELLAYFRNRAPLDDSGMPKDRFSAEMPDATLATLKIQPSEPRDSAVYFCASGLTASLGTATQYFGPGTRLTVL.